This TCR beta chain was documented in a study of blood T cell repertoires in COVID-19. About the study: The samples span acute and convalescent COVID-19 from the United States, Italy and Spain.

In the original processing: Reference gene primer amplification yielded estimated nucleated cell counts. Here immunoSEQ multiplex PCR was the method, and the copy in TCRdb shows in-frame clones only, minus some. V and J calls and clone size come straight from that table; D and trimming were deduced from the DNA. In the table there are about 99,000 clones, about 90% of which are singletons. Sequencing was performed on peripheral blood. The sequence was collected from a human donor in a cohort sampled during active COVID-19.

As DNA, the CDR3 is TGCGCCAGCAGCTTTGGTGTTAGCTCCTACAATGAGCAGTTCTTC. This codes for CASSFGVSSYNEQFF. The chain employs TRBV5-1 and TRBJ2-1; no firm D call. V shed 2 bases and J shed 0 bases, with 9 bases lying between them. Germline CDR1 SGHRS, CDR2 YFSETQ. The CDR3 has 15 residues.